Below, 25 T cell receptor beta chains from the same sample are listed, as sequenced in a study of vaccination and CD4 T cells after COVID-19. No antigens are known for them. Treatment meaning: roughly 11-day PBMC culture with coronavirus spike peptide pools or control peptides (ViraFEST assay). Cultured CD4+ T-cell DNA underwent Oncomine TCR Beta short-read sequencing. TCRdb recomputed calls from the PCR reads with MiXCR, one row per CDR3 protein. The table lists some 15,000 distinct CDR3 sequences, approximately 57% of them singletons. Sequencing used CD4+ T cells from blood, cultured in vitro. The source of these receptors is a human donor who had recovered from COVID-19.

This chain connects TRBV7-6 to TRBJ2-5, with 15 bases fitting TRBD2. The CDR3 runs 17 residues. V lost 1 base and J lost 2; bases outside the gene matches: 2. CDR1 and CDR2 (germline): SGHVS, FNYEAQ. The DNA for the CDR3 is TGTGCCAGCAGCTTAGTCGGACTAGCGGGAGGGCAAGAGACCCAGTACTTC. This translates into CASSLVGLAGGQETQYF.

V is TRBV11-1 and J is TRBJ2-7; tentatively, D is TRBD1 (6 bases). CDR1 SGHAT and CDR2 FQDESV come from the germline V gene (reference sequence). This CDR3 contains 13 residues. Trimming took off 1 base at V and 3 bases at J, with 7 bases between the two ends. The CDR3 nucleotides read TGTGCCAGCAGCTTAGGACAGGACTACGAGCAGTACTTC. Its protein product is CASSLGQDYEQYF. Drawing the rest from reference TRBV11-1 and TRBJ2-7, the complete variable domain is EAEVAQSPRYKITEKSQAVAFWCDPISGHATLYWYRQILGQGPELLVQFQDESVVDDSQLPKDRFSAERLKGVDSTLKIQPAELGDSAMYLCASSLGQDYEQYFGPGTRLTVT.

The rearrangement uses TRBV28 and TRBJ2-2; D is unclear. Trimming cost V 4 bases and J 5 bases, with 8 bases left between them. The CDR3 contains 13 residues. The germline V gene encodes CDR1 MDHEN and CDR2 SYDVKM. Written as DNA, the CDR3 is TGTGCCAGCAGTTCTCCGTGGACCGGGGAGCTGTTTTTT. It codes for CASSSPWTGELFF.

This clonotype was detected a few times. This sequence joins TRBV19 and TRBJ1-1, with D uncertain. CDR3 length: 14 amino acids. Germline V lookup: CDR1 LNHDA, CDR2 SQIVND (reference sequence). V lost 7 bases and J lost 5, with 17 bases in between. CDR3: CASTKGLTETEAFF. In DNA, the CDR3 is TGTGCCAGTACCAAAGGCCTTACAGAGACTGAAGCTTTCTTT.

This chain links TRBV15 with TRBJ1-3, with D perhaps TRBD1 (5 bases). The V end was cut by 4 bases, the J end by 8 bases, with 9 bases between. Germline assignment: CDR1 LNHNV and CDR2 YYDKDF (reference sequence). This CDR3 spans 12 amino acids. CDR3 in amino acids: CATSIGGDTIYF. DNA of the CDR3: TGTGCCACCAGCATTGGGGGGGACACCATATATTTT.

The chain has TRBV25-1 and TRBJ2-2; a possible D gene is TRBD1 (6 bases). The CDR3 consists of 14 residues. Germline assignment: CDR1 MGHDK and CDR2 SYGVNS. V lost 4 bases and J lost 5, with 11 bases in between. The CDR3 sequence: CASSGGQGTGELFF. The CDR3 DNA reads as TGTGCCAGCAGTGGTGGGCAGGGGACCGGGGAGCTGTTTTTT.

The chain recombines TRBV27 with TRBJ2-3, with D unresolved. Trimming removed 2 bases from V and 3 bases from J, with 15 bases in between. The CDR3 is 16 residues long. Germline CDR1 reads MNHEY; CDR2 reads SMNVEV (reference sequence). The CDR3 sequence is CASSLGARTETDTQYF. The CDR3 DNA reads TGTGCCAGCAGTTTAGGTGCTCGAACAGAGACAGATACGCAGTATTTT.

This clonotype was detected only a few times. The chain links TRBV7-3 to TRBJ1-2; possibly TRBD1 for D (5 bases). Germline CDR1 reads SGHTA; CDR2 reads FQGTGA. V lost 4 bases and J 3 bases, leaving 15 bases between the germline ends. This CDR3 has 15 amino acids. CDR3 coding DNA: TGTGCCAGCAGCTCAGATCATGGGACTGACTATGGCTACACCTTC. Its translation is CASSSDHGTDYGYTF.

This chain joins TRBV7-2 and TRBJ1-6; no clear D gene. V was shortened by 5 bases and J by 5 bases, with 10 bases between the two germline ends. From germline, CDR1 is SGHTA and CDR2 FQGNSA. The CDR3 covers 14 residues. The CDR3 DNA reads TGTGCCAGCAGCCTGGGATTTCATAATTCACCCCTCCACTTT. This codes for CASSLGFHNSPLHF.

J is TRBJ1-5 and V is TRBV5-6; no clear D. The CDR3 sequence is 14 residues long. V was shortened by 0 bases and J by 0 bases, with 4 bases between the two germline ends. The germline CDR1 and CDR2 sequences are SGHDT and YYEEEE. The chain's CDR3 is CASSLGLSNQPQHF. The CDR3 nucleotides are TGTGCCAGCAGCTTGGGTCTTAGCAATCAGCCCCAGCATTTT.

The chain joins TRBV6-2 or TRBV6-3 to TRBJ2-7; 13 nucleotides agree with TRBD2. The V segment lost 8 bases and the J segment 4 bases; nucleotides outside the gene matches: 5. In germline, CDR1 is MNHEY, CDR2 SVGEGT. The CDR3 is 14 amino acids. DNA for the CDR3: TGTGCCAGCCGGACTAGCGGGAGTAAGTACGAGCAGTACTTC. It specifies CASRTSGSKYEQYF.

This clonotype appeared a single time. The V call is TRBV7-6, the J call TRBJ2-5; D uncertain. The V gene lost 7 bases and the J gene lost 2 bases, with 20 bases spanning the gap. Germline V gene sequence: CDR1 SGHVS, CDR2 FNYEAQ. The CDR3 consists of 16 residues. The CDR3 coding sequence is TGTGCCAGCACCAAAAACCCCGAACTCCTGCAAGAGACCCAGTACTTC. Residues: CASTKNPELLQETQYF.

The rearrangement joins TRBV10-2 to TRBJ1-2; TRBD1 aligns across 10 bases. Germline V gene data show CDR1 as WSHSY and CDR2 as SAAADI. Trimming removed 4 bases from V and 5 bases from J; junction bases left unmatched: 1. The CDR3 is 13 amino acids. This CDR3 reads CASSGDRGYGYTF. As DNA, the CDR3 is TGCGCCAGCAGTGGGGACAGGGGTTATGGCTACACCTTC.

This chain uses TRBV7-2 with TRBJ1-1; 7 positions agree with TRBD1. This CDR3 is 13 amino acids long. V dropped 5 bases and J dropped 3; count of bases not matched to a gene: 3. The V gene's germline CDR1 is SGHTA and CDR2 FQGNSA. CDR3 coding DNA: TGTGCCAGCAGCCCGCAGGGGGACACTGAAGCTTTCTTT. Protein product: CASSPQGDTEAFF.

Sample share makes this clonotype large (0.1 to 1%). The chain joins TRBV11-2 to TRBJ2-5; D possibly matches TRBD1 or TRBD2 (6 bases each). The CDR3 runs 16 residues. In germline, CDR1 is SGHAT, CDR2 FQNNGV. Trimming pared 1 base from V and 1 base from J, leaving 13 bases between. The CDR3 DNA reads TGTGCCAGCAGCTTAGGGCGGGGACAAGTCCAAGAGACCCAGTACTTC. Protein sequence: CASSLGRGQVQETQYF.

The chain recombines TRBV6-1 with TRBJ1-6; 7 nucleotides agree with TRBD1. Germline values: CDR1 MNHNS, CDR2 SASEGT. The V and J ends lost 7 bases and 9 bases, in that order; junction bases with no gene match: 12. CDR3 size: 15 residues. CDR3 sequence reads: CASTGGGWRPSPLHF. The CDR3, as DNA: TGTGCCAGCACTGGAGGGGGCTGGAGACCTTCACCCCTCCACTTT.

This clonotype appeared a few times. This sequence joins TRBV6-2 or TRBV6-3 and TRBJ2-1, with 7 nucleotides matching TRBD2. The V segment lost 0 bases and the J segment 6 bases; nucleotides outside the gene matches: 8. Germline CDR1 reads MNHEY; CDR2 reads SVGEGT. This CDR3 region has 16 residues. The CDR3: CASSYSLARTVNEQFF. For the CDR3, the DNA is TGTGCCAGCAGTTACTCACTAGCGAGGACGGTCAATGAGCAGTTCTTC.

A few counts support this clonotype. The chain joins TRBV6-1 to TRBJ1-2; 11 nucleotides align to TRBD1. The CDR3 sequence is 14 residues long. Trimming cost V 7 bases and J 8 bases; bases outside gene matches: 9. Germline CDR1 is MNHNS and CDR2 is SASEGT. CDR3 sequence (DNA): TGTGCCAGCACCGCCGGGACAGGGGGAGGAGGCTACACCTTC. Its translation: CASTAGTGGGGYTF.

This clonotype was counted between two and nine times. This chain joins TRBV20-1 and TRBJ2-6; D is undetermined. V lost 6 bases, J lost 2 bases, and 5 bases lay in between. Germline V gene data show CDR1 as DFQATT and CDR2 as SNEGSKA (reference sequence). This CDR3 has 12 residues. The CDR3 protein is CSAEAGANVLTF. Here the CDR3 DNA reads TGCAGTGCCGAGGCTGGGGCCAACGTCCTGACTTTC.

In its sample, this clonotype ranks as large. This rearrangement joins TRBV20-1 to TRBJ1-1, with D uncertain. V lost 6 bases and J lost 6, with 20 bases in between. Looked up from germline, CDR1 is DFQATT and CDR2 is SNEGSKA (reference sequence). This CDR3 has 14 residues. This CDR3 reads CSAPTGSAGPEAFF. The CDR3 DNA sequence: TGCAGTGCCCCCACCGGATCTGCCGGCCCTGAAGCTTTCTTT.

The chain joins TRBV3-1 to TRBJ1-6, with TRBD1 as a possible D gene (5 bases). With 7 bases removed from V and 7 bases from J, the gap between germline ends came to 17 bases. This CDR3 spans 15 amino acids. The V gene's germline CDR1 is LGHDT and CDR2 YNNKEL (reference sequence). CDR3 region: CASTLRAGLNSPLHF. DNA for the CDR3: TGTGCCAGCACCCTAAGGGCAGGGCTCAATTCACCCCTCCACTTT.

This clonotype has a handful of counts. The V call is TRBV20-1, the J call TRBJ2-3; D gene unclear. CDR1 DFQATT and CDR2 SNEGSKA come from the germline V gene (reference sequence). The CDR3 consists of 13 residues. The germline V and J ends were trimmed by 2 bases and 6 bases, with 12 bases remaining between them. The CDR3 DNA sequence: TGCAGTGCTAGAACCGCTGGAGACGATACGCAGTATTTT. Encoded protein: CSARTAGDDTQYF.

The gene calls are TRBV4-2 and TRBJ2-3; a weak D match, TRBD2 (6 bases). Germline V gene data show CDR1 as LGHNA and CDR2 as YNFKEQ. Trimming removed 0 bases from V and 3 bases from J, with 7 bases in between. The CDR3 sequence is 14 residues long. Here the CDR3 DNA reads TGTGCCAGCAGCCAAGAGGAGGGTACAGATACGCAGTATTTT. As protein: CASSQEEGTDTQYF.

The CDR3 DNA sequence: TGTGCCAGCAGTTACCTTGGGACTAGCGGGAGGAATGAGCAGTTCTTC. It is translated as CASSYLGTSGRNEQFF. This chain uses TRBV6-5 with TRBJ2-1, with 15 bases fitting TRBD2. The CDR3 is made up of 16 amino acids. CDR1 MNHEY and CDR2 SVGAGI come from the germline V gene. Trimming cost V 2 bases and J 7 bases; bases outside gene matches: 3.

This chain uses TRBV12-3 or TRBV12-4 with TRBJ1-2; no definite D call. This CDR3 comprises 14 residues. V was clipped by 2 bases and J by 3 bases, with 10 bases between them. The CDR3 spells CASSLNGLDYGYTF. For the CDR3, the DNA is TGTGCCAGCAGTTTAAACGGTCTCGACTATGGCTACACCTTC.